The rows below give T cell receptor beta chains drawn from one sample of a study of T cells in Graves' hyperthyroidism and ophthalmopathy. TCRdb redid the calling of the multiplex PCR reads with MiXCR, one entry per CDR3 protein. The sample includes approximately 720,000 distinct CDR3 sequences, about 17% of them seen just once. The specimen sequenced was blood. Receptor source: a woman aged 45-60 years with Graves' hyperthyroidism that later progressed to Graves' ophthalmopathy. The CDR3 runs from the conserved cysteine through the conserved F or W. A D gene is named only where the DNA matches it firmly. For some rows the clone size is stated as once, few or many, or as a class when expanded; others skip it.

CDR3: CSARMVRGWDTEAFF; DNA: TGCAGTGCTAGGATGGTCAGGGGTTGGGACACTGAAGCTTTCTTT; D: -; size: -; length: 15; J: TRBJ1-1; V: TRBV20-1
CDR3: CSARDGGTAYNEQFF; DNA: TGCAGTGCTAGAGATGGTGGGACGGCATACAATGAGCAGTTCTTC; D: -; size: many; length: 15; J: TRBJ2-1; V: TRBV20-1
CDR3: CASSQDLQGISYEQYF; DNA: TGCGCCAGCAGCCAAGATCTACAGGGGATTTCCTACGAGCAGTACTTC; D: TRBD1; size: -; length: 16; J: TRBJ2-7; V: TRBV4-1
CDR3: CSAPGQGSYNSPLHF; DNA: TGCAGTGCCCCGGGACAGGGGTCCTATAATTCACCCCTCCACTTT; D: TRBD1; size: many; length: 15; J: TRBJ1-6; V: TRBV20-1
CDR3: CASRQQGAHSTGTDTQYF; DNA: TGTGCCAGTAGACAACAGGGGGCGCATTCTACCGGCACAGATACGCAGTATTTT; D: TRBD1; size: -; length: 18; J: TRBJ2-3; V: TRBV19
CDR3: CASSLSPGTGYVYTF; DNA: TGCGCCAGCAGCTTGTCTCCCGGGACAGGGTATGTCTACACCTTC; D: TRBD1; size: -; length: 15; J: TRBJ1-2; V: TRBV5-5
CDR3: CASSTTGTGELFF; DNA: TGTGCCAGTAGCACTACGGGAACCGGGGAGCTGTTTTTT; D: -; size: many; length: 13; J: TRBJ2-2; V: TRBV19
CDR3: CASRLLDTQYF; DNA: TGTGCCAGCAGACTTTTGGATACGCAGTATTTT; D: -; size: -; length: 11; J: TRBJ2-3; V: TRBV12-3/TRBV12-4
CDR3: CASSLSGSIEAFF; DNA: TGTGCCAGCAGCTTGTCAGGGTCTATTGAAGCTTTCTTT; D: -; size: few; length: 13; J: TRBJ1-1; V: TRBV5-5
CDR3: CSVDRRAELFF; DNA: TGCAGCGTTGACCGCAGGGCGGAGCTGTTTTTT; D: -; size: few; length: 11; J: TRBJ2-2; V: TRBV29-1
CDR3: CASSPKGTLNTGELFF; DNA: TGTGCCAGCAGTCCCAAAGGGACTCTGAACACCGGGGAGCTGTTTTTT; D: -; size: -; length: 16; J: TRBJ2-2; V: TRBV6-2/TRBV6-3
CDR3: CASSPRSGSYEQYF; DNA: TGTGCCAGCAGCCCGCGATCCGGCTCCTACGAGCAGTACTTC; D: -; size: many; length: 14; J: TRBJ2-7; V: TRBV5-5
CDR3: CASSFGGGWNTEASF; DNA: TGTGCCAGCAGCTTTGGGGGCGGTTGGAACACTGAAGCTTCCTTT; D: -; size: few; length: 15; J: TRBJ1-1; V: TRBV7-2
CDR3: CAWTVSGETQYF; DNA: TGTGCCTGGACTGTCTCCGGAGAGACCCAGTACTTC; D: -; size: many; length: 12; J: TRBJ2-5; V: TRBV30
CDR3: CASIVQGRLPGGYTF; DNA: TGTGCCAGCATAGTTCAGGGACGCTTGCCCGGTGGCTACACCTTC; D: -; size: -; length: 15; J: TRBJ1-2; V: TRBV6-2/TRBV6-3
CDR3: CASSQDPEGLSRDTQYF; DNA: TGCGCCAGCAGCCAAGATCCCGAGGGGCTAAGTCGAGATACGCAGTATTTT; D: -; size: -; length: 17; J: TRBJ2-3; V: TRBV4-1
CDR3: CATIGETGSEKLFF; DNA: TGTGCCACCATCGGAGAGACAGGGAGTGAAAAACTGTTTTTT; D: TRBD1; size: few; length: 14; J: TRBJ1-4; V: TRBV19
CDR3: CASSYSGTGFQPQHF; DNA: TGTGCCAGCAGTTACTCGGGGACAGGTTTCCAGCCCCAGCATTTT; D: TRBD1; size: -; length: 15; J: TRBJ1-5; V: TRBV6-6
CDR3: CSARGGEQYNEQFF; DNA: TGCAGTGCTAGGGGTGGGGAACAATACAATGAGCAGTTCTTC; D: -; size: few; length: 14; J: TRBJ2-1; V: TRBV20-1
CDR3: CAIRGRASGDTQYF; DNA: TGTGCCATCAGAGGACGGGCGAGTGGGGATACGCAGTATTTT; D: -; size: -; length: 14; J: TRBJ2-3; V: TRBV10-3
CDR3: CASTLLTSGGLANTGELFF; DNA: TGTGCCAGCACCCTACTGACTAGCGGGGGGCTAGCTAACACCGGGGAGCTGTTTTTT; D: TRBD2; size: few; length: 19; J: TRBJ2-2; V: TRBV27
CDR3: CASRPRSGTEAFF; DNA: TGTGCCAGCAGACCCCGTTCGGGCACTGAAGCTTTCTTT; D: -; size: -; length: 13; J: TRBJ1-1; V: TRBV6-2/TRBV6-3
CDR3: CASSPQQGFHEQFF; DNA: TGTGCCAGCAGTCCGCAACAGGGGTTCCATGAGCAGTTCTTC; D: TRBD1; size: many; length: 14; J: TRBJ2-1; V: TRBV28